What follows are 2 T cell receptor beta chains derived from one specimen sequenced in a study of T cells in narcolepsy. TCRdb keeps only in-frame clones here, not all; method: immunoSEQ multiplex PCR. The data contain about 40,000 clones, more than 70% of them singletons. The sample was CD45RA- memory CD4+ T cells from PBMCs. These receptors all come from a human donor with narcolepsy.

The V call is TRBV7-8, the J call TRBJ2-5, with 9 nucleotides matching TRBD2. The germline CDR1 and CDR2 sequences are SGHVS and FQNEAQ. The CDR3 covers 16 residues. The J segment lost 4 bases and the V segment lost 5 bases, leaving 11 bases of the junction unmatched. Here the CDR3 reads CASSPSGSGRSETQYF. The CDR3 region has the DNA TGTGCCAGCAGCCCTAGTGGTAGCGGGAGATCAGAGACCCAGTACTTC.

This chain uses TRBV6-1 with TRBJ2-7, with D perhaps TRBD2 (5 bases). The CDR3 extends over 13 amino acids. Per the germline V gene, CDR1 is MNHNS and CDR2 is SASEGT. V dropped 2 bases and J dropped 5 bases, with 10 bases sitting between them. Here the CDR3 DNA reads TGTGCCAGCAGTGAACGGGATTCTAACGAGCAGTACTTC. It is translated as CASSERDSNEQYF.